This T cell receptor beta chain originates from a study of neurological immune-mediated disorders. Germline V gene lookup returns CDR1 DFQATT and CDR2 SNEGSKA (reference sequence). CDR3 length equals 14 residues. With 2 bases removed from V and 0 bases from J, the gap between germline ends came to 5 bases. A single record per CDR3 protein comes from TCRdb applying MiXCR to the 5' RACE reads. Of around 62,000 distinct CDR3 sequences listed, under 5% were seen once; the top ten hold more than 2.5%. Remarks on this clonotype: One base away lies a much larger clone, so this may be a sequencing read error.

The sequenced sample consisted of PBMCs. The source of this sequence is a man aged 45 to 65 with multiple sclerosis. The chain combines TRBV20-1 with TRBJ1-6; unclear D gene. The CDR3, as DNA: TGCAGTGCTAGAAGGATCTCCTATAATTCACCCCTCCACTTT. Translating it yields CSARRISYNSPLHF.